The present T cell receptor (beta chain) was sequenced within a study of blood T cell repertoires in COVID-19. Study context: Sources were T cells, B-cell-depleted T cells, or PBMCs; the material itself was cDNA or gDNA.

TCRdb's copy holds only in-frame clones and misses some; the assay was immunoSEQ multiplex PCR. The sample has about 170,000 clones; 79% are singletons. The study assigned cohorts using participant-reported clinical history. Trimming left V 3 bases short and J 7 bases short, with 14 bases between. The CDR3 spans 14 residues. Germline V lookup: CDR1 KGHDR, CDR2 SFDVKD. This receptor was obtained from a woman between 65 and 79 years old in a cohort exposed to, infected with or recovered from COVID-19 (not recorded which). The chain combines TRBV24-1 with TRBJ1-1; possible D gene TRBD1, 5 bases. The sample taken for sequencing was PBMCs or T cells enriched from blood (not recorded which). In nucleotides, the CDR3 is TGTGCCACCAGTGATGCGTCAGGGTCAGGTGAAGCTTTCTTT. This sequence encodes CATSDASGSGEAFF.